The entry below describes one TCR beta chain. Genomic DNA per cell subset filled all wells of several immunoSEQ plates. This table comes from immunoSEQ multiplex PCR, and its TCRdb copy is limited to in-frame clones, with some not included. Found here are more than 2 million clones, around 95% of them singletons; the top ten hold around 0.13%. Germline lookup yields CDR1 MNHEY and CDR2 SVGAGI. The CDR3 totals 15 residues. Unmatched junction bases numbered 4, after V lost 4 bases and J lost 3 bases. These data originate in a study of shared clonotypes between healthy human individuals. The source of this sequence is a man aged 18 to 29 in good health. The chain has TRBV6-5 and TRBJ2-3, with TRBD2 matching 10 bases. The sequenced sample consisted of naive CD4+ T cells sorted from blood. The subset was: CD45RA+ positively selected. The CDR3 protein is CASSLLAGRTDTQYF. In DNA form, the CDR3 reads TGTGCCAGCAGTTTACTAGCGGGGAGAACAGATACGCAGTATTTT.